Presented here are 26 T cell receptor beta chains from one specimen sequenced in a study of neoadjuvant anti-PD-1 for oral cavity cancer. Regarding time point: after neoadjuvant nivolumab, at surgical resection. Sequencing used immunoSEQ multiplex PCR; TCRdb keeps in-frame clones, though not all of them. The sample carries 8,000 or so clones, roughly 60% recorded once. The sample was PBMCs, taken after nivolumab (anti-PD-1) treatment. The receptors stem from a person between 40 and 85 years old with oral cavity squamous cell carcinoma.

This chain's CDR3 is CAIGTDNSPLHF. The DNA for the CDR3 is TGTGCCATCGGGACGGATAATTCACCCCTCCACTTT. The genes are TRBV6-1 and TRBJ1-6; maybe TRBD1 (5 bases). V shed 10 bases and J shed 5 bases, with 9 bases lying between them. Germline V gene lookup returns CDR1 MNHNS and CDR2 SASEGT. The CDR3 runs 12 residues.

This chain connects TRBV6-4 to TRBJ1-6; no clear D. The germline V gene has CDR1 MRHNA and CDR2 SNTAGT. The CDR3 runs 13 residues. With 4 bases removed from V and 7 bases from J, the gap between germline ends came to 8 bases. DNA for the CDR3: TGTGCCAGCAGTGGGGCAGCGAATTCACCCCTCCACTTT. It translates to CASSGAANSPLHF.

The chain has TRBV5-1 and TRBJ1-2, with D unresolved. Germline assignment: CDR1 SGHRS and CDR2 YFSETQ. V was shortened by 0 bases and J by 4 bases, with 13 bases between the two germline ends. The CDR3 length is 15 residues. CDR3 in amino acids: CASSLEGPAFYGYTF. The CDR3 DNA is TGCGCCAGCAGCTTGGAGGGCCCAGCGTTCTATGGCTACACCTTC.

This clone occurred a few times. The chain joins TRBV5-4 to TRBJ1-6, with D hard to call. Deletions cut 6 bases from V and 9 bases from J, with 19 bases between. CDR1 SGHNT and CDR2 YYREEE come from the germline V gene (reference sequence). The CDR3 has 15 amino acids. The CDR3 here is CASTDSKGPISPLHF. Written as DNA, the CDR3 is TGTGCCAGCACAGACTCCAAGGGTCCCATTTCACCCCTCCACTTT. The whole variable domain, remainder taken from reference TRBV5-4 and TRBJ1-6, is ETGVTQSPTHLIKTRGQQVTLRCSSQSGHNTVSWYQQALGQGPQFIFQYYREEENGRGNFPPRFSGLQFPNYSSELNVNALELDDSALYLCASTDSKGPISPLHFGNGTRLTVT.

The chain is built from TRBV5-1 and TRBJ1-2, with D perhaps TRBD1 (6 bases). V lost 2 bases, J lost 2 bases, and 16 bases lay in between. This CDR3 is built from 16 residues. CDR1 and CDR2 (germline): SGHRS, YFSETQ. The CDR3 loop reads CASSFSSGAGNYGYTF. DNA of the CDR3: TGCGCCAGCAGCTTTTCTTCAGGGGCGGGGAACTATGGCTACACCTTC.

CDR3 coding DNA: TGTGCCAGCAGCTTTAGACCGGATTCACCCCTCCACTTT. Residues: CASSFRPDSPLHF. The chain is built from TRBV7-8 and TRBJ1-6; D is undetermined. V lost 3 bases to trimming and J lost 8 bases, with 8 bases between them. The CDR3 consists of 13 residues. Looked up from germline, CDR1 is SGHVS and CDR2 is FQNEAQ.

The J gene is TRBJ2-2, the V gene TRBV9; D is unresolved. CDR1 SGDLS and CDR2 YYNGEE come from the germline V gene. CDR3 length equals 16 residues. Trimming removed 1 base at V and 2 bases at J, with 12 bases between. CDR3 nucleotides: TGTGCCAGCAGCGTACGGGCAGATTATAACACCGGGGAGCTGTTTTTT. Translating it yields CASSVRADYNTGELFF.

The rearrangement uses TRBV27 and TRBJ2-3, with 10 bases lining up with TRBD2. Germline trimming cut 5 bases from V and 7 bases from J; bases unmatched to any gene: 9. This CDR3 spans 15 amino acids. Germline V gene sequence: CDR1 MNHEY, CDR2 SMNVEV (reference sequence). In nucleotides, the CDR3 is TGTGCCAGCAGTGTAAAGCGGGGGGGACGTAATACGCAGTATTTT. Its protein product is CASSVKRGGRNTQYF.

The chain links TRBV7-9 to TRBJ1-1; no firm D call. Germline lookup yields CDR1 SEHNR and CDR2 FQNEAQ (reference sequence). This CDR3 is 12 amino acids long. With 5 bases removed from V and 8 bases from J, the gap between germline ends came to 12 bases. As DNA, the CDR3 is TGTGCCAGCAGCCCCCCCGGAACCGAAGCTTTCTTT. The encoded protein is CASSPPGTEAFF. Full variable domain (outside the CDR3, taken from reference TRBV7-9 and TRBJ1-1): DTGVSQNPRHKITKRGQNVTFRCDPISEHNRLYWYRQTLGQGPEFLTYFQNEAQLEKSRLLSDRFSAERPKGSFSTLEIQRTEQGDSAMYLCASSPPGTEAFFGQGTRLTVV.

CDR3 nucleotide sequence: TGTGCCAGCAGTGTTGGCAACTCTGGAAACACCATATATTTT. This codes for CASSVGNSGNTIYF. The chain combines TRBV2 with TRBJ1-3; no definite D call. CDR1 and CDR2 from the germline V gene are SNHLY and FYNNEI. CDR3 length: 14 amino acids. The V gene lost 4 bases and the J gene lost 0 bases, with 7 bases spanning the gap.

The chain employs TRBV5-5 and TRBJ2-5; D is ambiguous. The germline V gene has CDR1 SGHKS and CDR2 YYEKEE (reference sequence). The CDR3 is 14 residues long. V was trimmed by 4 bases and J by 5 bases, leaving 15 bases between them. This chain's CDR3 is CASSTSGRMETQYF. The CDR3 region has the DNA TGTGCCAGCAGCACGAGTGGCAGGATGGAGACCCAGTACTTC.

The chain is built from TRBV7-9 and TRBJ1-5; the match to TRBD1 covers 10 bases. The CDR3 spans 17 residues. V shed 5 bases, J shed 1 base, and the junction held 8 bases outside the gene matches. The germline gives CDR1 SEHNR, CDR2 FQNEAQ (reference sequence). The CDR3 loop reads CASSLGTGETSNQPQHF. CDR3 coding DNA: TGTGCCAGCAGCCTGGGGACAGGGGAAACGAGCAATCAGCCCCAGCATTTT. The full variable domain, in which reference TRBV7-9 and TRBJ1-5 provide the parts outside the CDR3, is DTGVSQNPRHKITKRGQNVTFRCDPISEHNRLYWYRQTLGQGPEFLTYFQNEAQLEKSRLLSDRFSAERPKGSFSTLEIQRTEQGDSAMYLCASSLGTGETSNQPQHFGDGTRLSIL.

There are a few counts of this clone. The chain combines TRBV15 with TRBJ1-6; D may be TRBD1 (6 bases). CDR1 LNHNV and CDR2 YYDKDF come from the germline V gene (reference sequence). This CDR3 spans 15 amino acids. The germline V and J ends were trimmed by 0 bases and 9 bases, with 12 bases remaining between them. The CDR3 DNA follows: TGTGCCACCAGCAGAGATCTGGGGGGCGGTTCACCCCTCCACTTT. Protein: CATSRDLGGGSPLHF. The full variable domain, completed using reference TRBV15 and TRBJ1-6, is DAMVIQNPRYQVTQFGKPVTLSCSQTLNHNVMYWYQQKSSQAPKLLFHYYDKDFNNEADTPDNFQSRRPNTSFCFLDIRSPGLGDTAMYLCATSRDLGGGSPLHFGNGTRLTVT.

This rearrangement joins TRBV19 to TRBJ1-5, with TRBD1 as a possible D gene (5 bases). The germline V and J ends were trimmed by 6 bases and 2 bases, with 8 bases remaining between them. The V gene's germline CDR1 is LNHDA and CDR2 SQIVND (reference sequence). The CDR3 length is 13 residues. For the CDR3, the DNA is TGTGCCAGTAGAACAGGTCGCAATCAGCCCCAGCATTTT. Amino acids: CASRTGRNQPQHF.

In this sample, this clone turned up a few times. The J gene is TRBJ2-7, the V gene TRBV10-1; no firm D call. This CDR3 has 14 residues. Germline V lookup: CDR1 WNHNN, CDR2 SYGVQD (reference sequence). The germline V and J ends were trimmed by 10 bases and 3 bases, with 19 bases remaining between them. CDR3 protein: CATAIRPCYYEQYF. The CDR3 DNA follows: TGCGCCACCGCGATTCGACCCTGTTACTACGAGCAGTACTTC.

In its sample, this clone was seen a few times. V and J are TRBV19 and TRBJ1-3; the match to TRBD1 covers 8 bases. The CDR3 contains 15 residues. The germline gives CDR1 LNHDA, CDR2 SQIVND (reference sequence). V gave up 6 bases and J gave up 1 base; unmatched junction bases: 5. As DNA, the CDR3 is TGTGCCAGTAGAGACACAGGGGGTTCTGGAAACACCATATATTTT. Translation: CASRDTGGSGNTIYF.

The V and J genes are TRBV5-5 and TRBJ1-1; 8 nucleotides align to TRBD1. The trim removed 2 bases at V and 1 base at J, leaving 1 base unmatched. The CDR3 sequence is 14 residues long. CDR1 and CDR2 from the germline V gene are SGHKS and YYEKEE (reference sequence). The CDR3 DNA reads as TGTGCCAGCAGCTTTCAGGGGGCGAACACTGAAGCTTTCTTT. Translated: CASSFQGANTEAFF.

The chain is built from TRBV4-3 and TRBJ1-1; possibly TRBD1 for D (6 bases). This CDR3 has 13 residues. Germline V gene lookup returns CDR1 LGHNA and CDR2 YSLEER. The germline V and J ends were trimmed by 5 bases and 11 bases, with 18 bases remaining between them. CDR3 nucleotide sequence: TGCGCCAGCAGCTCCCAAGAGGGGGATTATGCTTTCTTT. It codes for CASSSQEGDYAFF.

This clone came up a few times. The gene calls are TRBV10-3 and TRBJ2-5; D call uncertain. V gave up 4 bases and J gave up 7 bases, with 10 bases separating them. The CDR3 covers 12 residues. Germline-derived CDR1 and CDR2 are ENHRY and SYGVKD. The CDR3 DNA follows: TGTGCCATCAGTGCCGAGCTGGGGACCCAGTACTTC. This gives the protein CAISAELGTQYF.

The J gene is TRBJ2-2, the V gene TRBV9, with 9 bases identical to TRBD2. Germline V gives CDR1 SGDLS, CDR2 YYNGEE. This CDR3 spans 15 amino acids. V lost 2 bases and J lost 11; bases outside the gene matches: 10. This CDR3 reads CASSVLQRGAQELFF. CDR3 DNA sequence: TGTGCCAGCAGCGTCCTCCAGCGGGGGGCGCAAGAGCTGTTTTTT.

The V call is TRBV2, the J call TRBJ2-2, with 10 bases fitting TRBD1. Trimming removed 6 bases from V and 5 bases from J; junction bases left unmatched: 9. The CDR3 length is 16 residues. Per the germline V gene, CDR1 is SNHLY and CDR2 is FYNNEI. The CDR3 DNA follows: TGTGCCAGCAGCGGGCCTAGGACAGGGGGAACCGGGGAGCTGTTTTTT. It encodes CASSGPRTGGTGELFF.

J is TRBJ2-3 and V is TRBV7-2; D is perhaps TRBD2 (6 bases). The CDR3 consists of 15 residues. The ends were cut back, 2 bases at V and 6 bases at J, with 15 bases in the middle. The germline V gene has CDR1 SGHTA and CDR2 FQGNSA. The CDR3: CASSLYYGTSDTQYF. In nucleotides, the CDR3 is TGTGCCAGCAGCTTATATTACGGGACTTCTGATACGCAGTATTTT.

The gene calls are TRBV5-6 and TRBJ1-4; 8 nucleotides line up with TRBD1. The CDR3 sequence is 13 residues long. Trimming cost V 3 bases and J 7 bases; bases outside gene matches: 2. Germline CDR1 reads SGHDT; CDR2 reads YYEEEE. The CDR3 sequence is CASSSGTGEKLFF. The CDR3 nucleotides are TGTGCCAGCAGCTCGGGGACAGGTGAAAAACTGTTTTTT.

This sequence joins TRBV9 and TRBJ1-1; no firm D call. The V gene lost 3 bases and the J gene lost 1 base, with 16 bases spanning the gap. The CDR3 runs 16 residues. Per germline, CDR1 SGDLS and CDR2 YYNGEE. The CDR3 coding sequence is TGTGCCAGCAGCGAGGTCCAGACCAAAGGGAACACTGAAGCTTTCTTT. Its protein is CASSEVQTKGNTEAFF.

This chain links TRBV18 with TRBJ1-1, with D unresolved. The germline CDR1 and CDR2 sequences are KGHSH and LQKENI. Trimming pared 3 bases from V and 1 base from J, leaving 6 bases between. This CDR3 has 13 amino acids. The CDR3 nucleotides are TGTGCCAGCTCACCCAGTGCGAACACTGAAGCTTTCTTT. Translating it yields CASSPSANTEAFF.

The chain is built from TRBV7-2 and TRBJ2-1; D not resolved. The CDR3 has 15 residues. The germline CDR1 and CDR2 sequences are SGHTA and FQGNSA. The V end was cut by 5 bases, the J end by 3 bases, with 14 bases between. The CDR3 bases are TGTGCCAGCAGCCCTGACATTATCGGCTACAATGAGCAGTTCTTC. The encoded protein is CASSPDIIGYNEQFF.